Below, 2 T cell receptor beta chains from the same sample are listed, as sequenced in a study of T cell repertoires in cytomegalovirus infection. TCRdb re-called the reads through MiXCR, storing one row per CDR3 protein. The table has about 230,000 distinct CDR3 sequences, roughly 6.5% seen once; the top ten hold around 6.5%. The sample was PBMCs. All receptors come from a human donor in good health (CMV status not recorded). Some clones in this sample may be carry-over from other donors' samples.

This clonotype was counted ten times or more. The CDR3 here is CASSSGQGLGQYF. In DNA, the CDR3 is TGTGCCAGCAGCTCGGGACAGGGTTTGGGGCAGTACTTC. The chain is built from TRBV7-2 and TRBJ2-7, with 9 bases matching TRBD1. The V and J ends lost 4 bases and 9 bases, in that order; junction bases with no gene match: 7. The CDR3 totals 13 residues. The germline gives CDR1 SGHTA, CDR2 FQGNSA.

The chain recombines TRBV15 with TRBJ1-2; TRBD1 is a possible D gene (5 bases). This CDR3 contains 13 residues. Looked up from germline, CDR1 is LNHNV and CDR2 is YYDKDF (reference sequence). V shed 5 bases and J shed 4 bases, with 11 bases lying between them. CDR3 nucleotide sequence: TGTGCCACCAGCGACAGATCTCCCTATGGCTACACCTTC. Protein product: CATSDRSPYGYTF.